The rows below give T cell receptor beta chains drawn from one sample of a study of shared clonotypes between healthy human individuals. The data were produced by immunoSEQ multiplex PCR, yet TCRdb's version contains in-frame clones alone and is incomplete. The sample lists roughly 2.6 million clones, roughly nine tenths occurring once. The sample comprised naive CD4+ T cells sorted from blood. These receptors all come from a man aged 18 to 30 in good health. Each CDR3 is given with its conserved first and last residue. Some rows have no size entry. The others give once, few or many, or a class for an expanded clone.

size | V | CDR3
. | TRBV6-1 | CASSEVRTGYSNQPQHF
. | TRBV18 | CASSPPARKYEQYF
. | TRBV5-6 | CASSSERGGGETQYF
. | TRBV7-9 | CASSLSGMGTQYF
once | TRBV2 | CASSRRDSDYGYTF
. | TRBV25-1 | CASSDSTSTVTQYF
once | TRBV4-2 | CASSQDGTGLSGNTIYF
. | TRBV4-1 | CASSLGLAGGPNEQYF
. | TRBV2 | CASSVSPETQYF
. | TRBV10-3 | CAISDGPTGGETQYF
few | TRBV6-5 | CASSSTSGSSYEQYF
. | TRBV7-9 | CASSQPGPYEQYF
. | TRBV10-3 | CAILADYTDTQYF
. | TRBV4-3 | CASSRRQGATGEQYF
. | TRBV11-1 | CASSFLTVSYNEQFF
. | TRBV7-2 | CASSSSTGIKLYEQYF
. | TRBV28 | CASSGPGTVYEQYF
. | TRBV27 | CASSSGQGGHQPQHF
. | TRBV6-5 | CASRPLGRPKDTQYF
. | TRBV6-1 | CAGVPAEPGGTQYF